The 16 T cell receptor beta chains presented below share a single source sample, sequenced in a study of CD8 T cells in ankylosing spondylitis. These receptors' targets are unknown. TCRdb itself ran the 5' RACE reads through MiXCR, one entry per CDR3 protein. Found here are about 450,000 distinct CDR3 sequences, roughly 26% of them singletons; the top ten hold 0.75% to 0.9%. Overall study results and limits: What seemed typical of ankylosing spondylitis blood was a TCR beta motif built from several highly homologous variants.

The material sequenced was blood, either unsorted or a sorted T cell fraction (not recorded which). Source of these receptors: a male donor with ankylosing spondylitis.

This clonotype has just a few counts. The CDR3: CASSPQLSTQETQYF. Here the CDR3 DNA reads TGTGCCAGCTCACCCCAATTATCGACACAAGAGACCCAGTACTTC. The V and J genes are TRBV18 and TRBJ2-5; D is undetermined. The CDR3 contains 15 residues. Trimming cost V 3 bases and J 2 bases, with 13 bases left between them. The germline gives CDR1 KGHSH, CDR2 LQKENI.

This clonotype showed up just a few times. The rearrangement joins TRBV6-1 to TRBJ1-2; TRBD1 matches at 8 bases. This CDR3 has 17 residues. Germline CDR1 is MNHNS and CDR2 is SASEGT. The trim removed 6 bases at V and 4 bases at J, leaving 16 bases unmatched. CDR3 region: CASRLHSDRDKGYGYTF. The CDR3, as DNA: TGTGCCAGCAGACTACACTCGGACAGGGATAAAGGCTATGGCTACACCTTC.

This chain connects TRBV19 to TRBJ2-1; no clear D. The CDR3 length is 14 residues. Germline V gene data show CDR1 as LNHDA and CDR2 as SQIVND (reference sequence). V lost 3 bases, J lost 7 bases, and 13 bases lay in between. The CDR3, as DNA: TGTGCCAGTAGTATCCCCGGGCTTACAAATGAGCAGTTCTTC. It encodes CASSIPGLTNEQFF. The variable domain in full, completed from reference TRBV19 and TRBJ2-1, reads DGGITQSPKYLFRKEGQNVTLSCEQNLNHDAMYWYRQDPGQGLRLIYYSQIVNDFQKGDIAEGYSVSREKKESFPLTVTSAQKNPTAFYLCASSIPGLTNEQFFGPGTRLTVL.

This clonotype was counted a few times. The rearrangement uses TRBV30 and TRBJ1-1; no reliable D call. The CDR3 sequence is 14 residues long. V shed 2 bases and J shed 0 bases, with 10 bases lying between them. The germline CDR1 and CDR2 sequences are GTSNPN and SVGIG (reference sequence). CDR3 residues: CAWSIGRMNTEAFF. CDR3 DNA sequence: TGTGCCTGGAGTATAGGCAGGATGAACACTGAAGCTTTCTTT.

This clonotype was found a few times. This rearrangement joins TRBV11-2 to TRBJ2-1; D possibly corresponds to TRBD1 (5 bases). The CDR3 consists of 15 residues. Trimming shortened V by 3 bases and J by 8 bases, and 17 bases separated the two germline ends. Germline V gene sequence: CDR1 SGHAT, CDR2 FQNNGV. Written as DNA, the CDR3 is TGTGCCAGCAGCTTTAATCAGGGCCAGGTGGATGAGCAGTTCTTC. Amino acid sequence: CASSFNQGQVDEQFF.

The J gene is TRBJ2-7, the V gene TRBV10-3, with 11 nucleotides matching TRBD2. The CDR3 contains 15 residues. In germline, CDR1 is ENHRY, CDR2 SYGVKD. V trimming: 4 bases; J trimming: 6 bases; junction bases outside the gene matches: 8. The CDR3 DNA follows: TGTGCCATCAGTGCCCAACTAGCGGGAGAGGGCGAGCAGTACTTC. This sequence encodes CAISAQLAGEGEQYF.

The chain couples TRBV5-4 to TRBJ2-1; TRBD1 might be the D (6 bases). V gave up 1 base and J gave up 5 bases, with 10 bases separating them. The germline V gene encodes CDR1 SGHNT and CDR2 YYREEE (reference sequence). The CDR3 has 14 amino acids. CDR3 sequence reads: CASSLTGSDNEQFF. CDR3 sequence (DNA): TGTGCCAGCAGCTTGACAGGGAGCGACAATGAGCAGTTCTTC.

Ten or more counts support this clonotype. The V call is TRBV5-1, the J call TRBJ2-1; tentatively, D is TRBD2 (6 bases). The CDR3 sequence is 15 residues long. V lost 7 bases, J lost 4 bases, and 18 bases lay in between. Germline V gene sequence: CDR1 SGHRS, CDR2 YFSETQ. The CDR3: CASAPANGGYNEQFF. The CDR3 nucleotides are TGCGCCAGCGCCCCGGCTAACGGAGGGTACAATGAGCAGTTCTTC.

This clonotype was detected many times. This CDR3 is CVTGANLNTEAFF. CDR3 in DNA: TGTGTAACAGGGGCGAACTTGAACACTGAAGCTTTCTTT. J is TRBJ1-1 and V is TRBV10-3; 7 bases fit TRBD1. The CDR3 loop spans 13 amino acids. The germline V gene encodes CDR1 ENHRY and CDR2 SYGVKD.

This clonotype occurred a few times. The V gene is TRBV7-9, the J gene TRBJ2-7; 9 nucleotides match TRBD1. Germline trimming cut 2 bases from V and 1 base from J; bases unmatched to any gene: 6. The CDR3 is made up of 16 amino acids. Germline lookup yields CDR1 SEHNR and CDR2 FQNEAQ (reference sequence). The CDR3 region has the DNA TGTGCCAGCAGCTTATTTCGGACAGGGGCGTCCTACGAGCAGTACGTC. Its translation is CASSLFRTGASYEQYV.

This clonotype was recorded a few times. The chain uses TRBV5-1 and TRBJ2-1; D might be TRBD2 (5 bases). Trimming took 0 bases from V and 8 from J, leaving 15 bases between them. Germline values: CDR1 SGHRS, CDR2 YFSETQ. The CDR3 loop spans 15 amino acids. The CDR3 nucleotides are TGCGCCAGCAGCTTGGCTTTCTCTGCGGGCGATGAGCAGTTCTTC. Protein: CASSLAFSAGDEQFF.

This clonotype has ten or more counts. This chain joins TRBV29-1 and TRBJ1-1; a weak D match, TRBD1 (5 bases). The CDR3 sequence is 14 residues long. CDR1 and CDR2 (germline): SQVTM, ANQGSEA. V was trimmed by 5 bases and J by 4 bases, leaving 17 bases between them. The CDR3 reads CSVSQASPGTEAFF. DNA of the CDR3: TGCAGCGTTTCACAGGCCTCCCCGGGCACTGAAGCTTTCTTT.

This clonotype was counted only a few times. The V gene is TRBV5-1, the J gene TRBJ2-1, with TRBD2 matching 12 bases. CDR3 length equals 15 residues. J lost 7 bases, V lost 2 bases, and 4 bases had no gene match. Germline V gene sequence: CDR1 SGHRS, CDR2 YFSETQ. The chain's CDR3 is CASSFSSGRGNEQFF. The DNA of the CDR3 is TGCGCCAGCAGCTTCTCTAGCGGGAGGGGGAATGAGCAGTTCTTC.

This clonotype was seen repeatedly, ten times or more. The gene calls are TRBV14 and TRBJ2-1; 7 positions agree with TRBD1. CDR1 is SGHDN, CDR2 FVKESK, per germline. V trimming: 5 bases; J trimming: 6 bases; junction bases outside the gene matches: 10. The CDR3 is 15 residues long. The CDR3 loop reads CASSYRQGPGNEQFF. CDR3 DNA: TGTGCCAGCAGCTATAGACAGGGTCCCGGCAATGAGCAGTTCTTC.

The chain combines TRBV12-3 or TRBV12-4 with TRBJ2-5; 8 bases agree with TRBD1. Trimming took 7 bases from V and 2 from J; bases not matched to a gene: 6. There are 14 residues in the CDR3. CDR3 sequence reads: CASTPGTGQETQYF. CDR3 nucleotides: TGTGCCAGCACCCCCGGGACAGGACAAGAGACCCAGTACTTC.

Turning to this clonotype: A junction boundary mismatches the germline segment, possibly from a read error. This chain connects TRBV7-9 to TRBJ1-2; unclear D gene. Germline V CDR1 and CDR2: SEHNR, FQNEAQ (reference sequence). The CDR3 runs 12 residues. CDR3 in DNA: TGTGCCAGCAGTTTAGAGGCAATGGGCTACACCTTC. Its translation: CASSLEAMGYTF.